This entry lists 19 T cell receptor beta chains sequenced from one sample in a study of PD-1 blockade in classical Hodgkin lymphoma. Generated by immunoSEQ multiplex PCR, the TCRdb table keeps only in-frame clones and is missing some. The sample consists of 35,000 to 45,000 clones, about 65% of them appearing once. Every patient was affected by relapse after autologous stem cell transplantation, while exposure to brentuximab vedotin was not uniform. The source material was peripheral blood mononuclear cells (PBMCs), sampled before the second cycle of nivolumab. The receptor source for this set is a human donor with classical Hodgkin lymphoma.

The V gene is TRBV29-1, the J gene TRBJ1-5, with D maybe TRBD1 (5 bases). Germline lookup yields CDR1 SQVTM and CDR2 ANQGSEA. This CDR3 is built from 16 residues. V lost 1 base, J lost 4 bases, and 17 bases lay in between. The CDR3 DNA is TGCAGCGTTGAAGTCCCGGGCGGGGGAAGTAATCAGCCCCAGCATTTT. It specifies CSVEVPGGGSNQPQHF.

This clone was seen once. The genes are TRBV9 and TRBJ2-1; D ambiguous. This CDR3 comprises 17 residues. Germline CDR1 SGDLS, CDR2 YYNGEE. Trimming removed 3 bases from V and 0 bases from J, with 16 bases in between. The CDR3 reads CASSENPTASSYNEQFF. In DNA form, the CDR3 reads TGTGCCAGCAGCGAGAACCCCACGGCGAGCTCCTACAATGAGCAGTTCTTC.

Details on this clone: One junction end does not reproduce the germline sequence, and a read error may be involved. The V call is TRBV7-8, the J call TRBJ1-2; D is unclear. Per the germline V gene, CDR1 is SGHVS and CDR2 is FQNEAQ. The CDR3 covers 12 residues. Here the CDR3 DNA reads TGTGCCAGCAGCCTGGACGAGGGTCCTAAACGCTTC. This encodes CASSLDEGPKRF.

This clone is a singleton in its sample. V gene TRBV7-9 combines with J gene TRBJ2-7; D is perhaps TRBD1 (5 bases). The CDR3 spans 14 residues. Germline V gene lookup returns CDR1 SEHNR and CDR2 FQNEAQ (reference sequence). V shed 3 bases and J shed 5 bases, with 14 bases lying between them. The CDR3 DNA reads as TGTGCCAGCAGCTTGGGGCAGGGCTTCCACGAGCAGTACTTC. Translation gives CASSLGQGFHEQYF.

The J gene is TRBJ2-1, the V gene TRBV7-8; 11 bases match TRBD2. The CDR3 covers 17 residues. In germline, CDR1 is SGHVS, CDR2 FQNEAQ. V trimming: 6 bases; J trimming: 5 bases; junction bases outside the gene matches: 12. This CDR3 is CASRLTLGTSGDNEQFF. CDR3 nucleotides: TGTGCCAGCAGGCTTACTTTAGGGACTAGCGGAGACAATGAGCAGTTCTTC.

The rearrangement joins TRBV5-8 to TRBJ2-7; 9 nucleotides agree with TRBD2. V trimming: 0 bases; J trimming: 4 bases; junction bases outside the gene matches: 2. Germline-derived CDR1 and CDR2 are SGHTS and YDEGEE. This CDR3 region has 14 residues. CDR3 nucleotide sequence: TGTGCCAGCAGCTTGGTTAGCGGGAGTTACGAGCAGTACTTC. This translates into CASSLVSGSYEQYF.

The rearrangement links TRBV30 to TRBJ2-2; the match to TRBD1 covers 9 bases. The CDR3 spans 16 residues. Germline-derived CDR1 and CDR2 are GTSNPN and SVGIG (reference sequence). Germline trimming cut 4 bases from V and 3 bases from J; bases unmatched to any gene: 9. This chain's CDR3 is CAWTTGGMVYTGELFF. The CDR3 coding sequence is TGTGCCTGGACCACAGGGGGCATGGTTTACACCGGGGAGCTGTTTTTT.

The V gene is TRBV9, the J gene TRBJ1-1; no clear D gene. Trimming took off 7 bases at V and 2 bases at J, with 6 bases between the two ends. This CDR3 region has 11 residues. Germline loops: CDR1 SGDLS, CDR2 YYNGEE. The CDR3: CASGKNTEAFF. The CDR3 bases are TGTGCCAGCGGAAAAAACACTGAAGCTTTCTTT.

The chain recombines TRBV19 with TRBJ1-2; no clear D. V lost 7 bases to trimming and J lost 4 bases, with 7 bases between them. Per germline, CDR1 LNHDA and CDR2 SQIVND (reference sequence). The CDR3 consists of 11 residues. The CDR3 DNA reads TGTGCCAGTACGGCCGTCTATGGCTACACCTTC. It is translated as CASTAVYGYTF.

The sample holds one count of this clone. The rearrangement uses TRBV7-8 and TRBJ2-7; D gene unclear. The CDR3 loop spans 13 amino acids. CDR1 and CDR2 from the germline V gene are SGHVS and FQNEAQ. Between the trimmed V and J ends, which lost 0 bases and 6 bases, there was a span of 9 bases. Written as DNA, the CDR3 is TGTGCCAGCAGCTTAGCCGTACGGCTCGAGCAGTACTTC. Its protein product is CASSLAVRLEQYF.

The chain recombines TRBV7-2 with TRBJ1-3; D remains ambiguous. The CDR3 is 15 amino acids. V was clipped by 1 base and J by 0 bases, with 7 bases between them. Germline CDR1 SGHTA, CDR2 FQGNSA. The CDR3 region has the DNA TGTGCCAGCAGCTTAGTACGGACCTCTGGAAACACCATATATTTT. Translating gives CASSLVRTSGNTIYF.

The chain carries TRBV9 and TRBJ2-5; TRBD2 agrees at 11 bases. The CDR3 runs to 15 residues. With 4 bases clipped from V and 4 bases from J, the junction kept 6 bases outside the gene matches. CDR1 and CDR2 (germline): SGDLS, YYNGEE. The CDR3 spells CASSFRGLAGETQYF. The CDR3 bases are TGTGCCAGCAGCTTTCGCGGACTAGCGGGAGAGACCCAGTACTTC. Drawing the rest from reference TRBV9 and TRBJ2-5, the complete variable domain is DSGVTQTPKHLITATGQRVTLRCSPRSGDLSVYWYQQSLDQGLQFLIQYYNGEERAKGNILERFSAQQFPDLHSELNLSSLELGDSALYFCASSFRGLAGETQYFGPGTRLLVL.

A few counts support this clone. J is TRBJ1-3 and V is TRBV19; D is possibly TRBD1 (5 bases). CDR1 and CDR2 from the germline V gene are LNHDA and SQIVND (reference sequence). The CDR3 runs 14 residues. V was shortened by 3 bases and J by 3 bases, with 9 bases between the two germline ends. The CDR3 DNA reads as TGTGCCAGTAGTATTGTCCAGGGTGGAAACACCATATATTTT. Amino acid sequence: CASSIVQGGNTIYF. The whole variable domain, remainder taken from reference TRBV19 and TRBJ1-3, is DGGITQSPKYLFRKEGQNVTLSCEQNLNHDAMYWYRQDPGQGLRLIYYSQIVNDFQKGDIAEGYSVSREKKESFPLTVTSAQKNPTAFYLCASSIVQGGNTIYFGEGSWLTVV.

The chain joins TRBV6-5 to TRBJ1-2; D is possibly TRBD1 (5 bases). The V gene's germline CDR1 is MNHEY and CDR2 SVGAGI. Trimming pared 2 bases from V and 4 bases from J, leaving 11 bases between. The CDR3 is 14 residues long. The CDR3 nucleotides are TGTGCCAGCAGTTACCTAGAGGGGACCTATGGCTACACCTTC. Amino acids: CASSYLEGTYGYTF.

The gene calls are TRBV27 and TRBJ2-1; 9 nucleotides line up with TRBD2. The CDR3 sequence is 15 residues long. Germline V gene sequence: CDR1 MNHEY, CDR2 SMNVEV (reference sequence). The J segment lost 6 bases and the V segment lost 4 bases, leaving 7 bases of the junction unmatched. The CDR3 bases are TGTGCCAGCAGTTCGTTAACAGCGGGGGGCAATGAGCAGTTCTTC. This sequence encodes CASSSLTAGGNEQFF.

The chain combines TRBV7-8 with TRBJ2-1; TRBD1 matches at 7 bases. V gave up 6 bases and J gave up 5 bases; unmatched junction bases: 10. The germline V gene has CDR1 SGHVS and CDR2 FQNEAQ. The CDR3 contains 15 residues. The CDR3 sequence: CASSDTGAPDNEQFF. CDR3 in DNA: TGTGCCAGCAGTGATACAGGGGCCCCGGACAATGAGCAGTTCTTC.

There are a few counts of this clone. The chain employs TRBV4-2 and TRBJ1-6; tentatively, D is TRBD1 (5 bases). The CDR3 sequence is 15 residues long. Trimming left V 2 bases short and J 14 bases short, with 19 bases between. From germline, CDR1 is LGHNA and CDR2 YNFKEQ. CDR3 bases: TGTGCCAGCAGCCAATATCCCGGGGACCCGCGGTCCCTCCACTTT. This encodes CASSQYPGDPRSLHF.

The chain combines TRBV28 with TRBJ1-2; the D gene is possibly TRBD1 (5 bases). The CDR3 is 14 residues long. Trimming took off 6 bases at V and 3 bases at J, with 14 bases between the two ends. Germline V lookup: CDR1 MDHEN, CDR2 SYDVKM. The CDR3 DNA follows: TGTGCCAGCAGGCCCCTCACGGGGGACTATGGCTACACCTTC. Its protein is CASRPLTGDYGYTF.

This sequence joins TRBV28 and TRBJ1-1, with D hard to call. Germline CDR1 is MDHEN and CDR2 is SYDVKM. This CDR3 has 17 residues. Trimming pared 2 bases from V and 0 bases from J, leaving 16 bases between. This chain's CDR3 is CASSLEADEALNTEAFF. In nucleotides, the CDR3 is TGTGCCAGCAGTTTAGAGGCAGATGAGGCCCTGAACACTGAAGCTTTCTTT.